This passage covers 25 T cell receptor beta chains from one sample sequenced in a study of patients with pleural tuberculosis. TCRdb recomputed calls from the reads with MiXCR, one row per CDR3 protein. Found here are 45,000 to 60,000 distinct CDR3 sequences, 6% to 8% of them singletons; the top ten hold roughly 16%. These receptors were obtained from a human donor with pleural tuberculosis.

This clonotype was counted ten times or more. This rearrangement joins TRBV11-1 to TRBJ1-1; no reliable D call. This CDR3 is 14 amino acids long. The germline V gene has CDR1 SGHAT and CDR2 FQDESV (reference sequence). V lost 4 bases and J 1 base, leaving 10 bases between the germline ends. CDR3 coding DNA: TGTGCCAGCAGCTCGACAAACAGGAACACTGAAGCTTTCTTT. This codes for CASSSTNRNTEAFF. The full variable domain, completed using reference TRBV11-1 and TRBJ1-1, is EAEVAQSPRYKITEKSQAVAFWCDPISGHATLYWYRQILGQGPELLVQFQDESVVDDSQLPKDRFSAERLKGVDSTLKIQPAELGDSAMYLCASSSTNRNTEAFFGQGTRLTVV.

This clonotype was seen repeatedly, ten times or more. CDR3 sequence reads: CASSSPGQGHGYTF. The CDR3 coding sequence is TGTGCCAGCAGTTCCCCGGGACAGGGGCATGGCTACACCTTC. V and J are TRBV27 and TRBJ1-2, with 10 nucleotides matching TRBD1. Germline V lookup: CDR1 MNHEY, CDR2 SMNVEV (reference sequence). Trimming removed 4 bases from V and 6 bases from J; junction bases left unmatched: 5. This CDR3 region has 14 residues.

This clonotype was recorded at least ten times. The CDR3, as DNA: TGTGCCAGCAGCCCGGACCCGAACTTCTATAGCAATCAGCCCCAGCATTTT. Its protein is CASSPDPNFYSNQPQHF. The chain couples TRBV4-2 to TRBJ1-5; no firm D call. The CDR3 covers 17 residues. The germline V gene has CDR1 LGHNA and CDR2 YNFKEQ. The V end was cut by 4 bases, the J end by 0 bases, with 16 bases between.

In this sample, this clonotype turned up many times. The chain is built from TRBV12-3 or TRBV12-4 and TRBJ1-2, with D perhaps matching TRBD1 (6 bases). V lost 7 bases and J 4 bases, leaving 22 bases between the germline ends. This CDR3 region has 16 residues. CDR3 sequence: CASMTTRRDTIYGYTF. The CDR3 DNA reads as TGTGCCAGCATGACCACTAGGCGGGACACCATCTATGGCTACACCTTC.

This clonotype was seen repeatedly, ten times or more. This chain joins TRBV28 and TRBJ2-1, with a weak D call TRBD1 (6 bases). This CDR3 has 12 amino acids. Trimming left V 8 bases short and J 8 bases short, with 13 bases between. Germline lookup yields CDR1 MDHEN and CDR2 SYDVKM. The DNA for the CDR3 is TGTGCCAGCGCCACAGGGATCGATGAGCAGTTCTTC. Translating it yields CASATGIDEQFF. Complete variable domain (other parts from reference TRBV28 and TRBJ2-1): DVKVTQSSRYLVKRTGEKVFLECVQDMDHENMFWYRQDPGLGLRLIYFSYDVKMKEKGDIPEGYSVSREKKERFSLILESASTNQTSMYLCASATGIDEQFFGPGTRLTVL.

There are many counts of this clonotype. The chain uses TRBV28 and TRBJ1-1; a possible D gene is TRBD1 (6 bases). The CDR3 totals 14 residues. Trimming took off 6 bases at V and 3 bases at J, with 14 bases between the two ends. The germline CDR1 and CDR2 sequences are MDHEN and SYDVKM. The CDR3: CASRIQGTDTEAFF. CDR3 nucleotide sequence: TGTGCCAGCAGGATACAGGGTACAGACACTGAAGCTTTCTTT.

Many counts were recorded for this clonotype. CDR3 in DNA: TGTGCCAGCAGCTTAGGGGGGGGGCTTTACGAGCAGTACTTC. This sequence encodes CASSLGGGLYEQYF. This chain uses TRBV11-2 with TRBJ2-7, with D possibly being TRBD2 (7 bases). Germline assignment: CDR1 SGHAT and CDR2 FQNNGV. CDR3 size: 14 residues. V shed 1 base and J shed 4 bases, with 11 bases lying between them.

This clonotype is judged medium-sized. The genes are TRBV6-1 and TRBJ1-2; D is possibly TRBD1 (5 bases). The CDR3 consists of 14 residues. The V end lost 5 bases, the J end lost 4 bases, and 14 bases lay between the germline ends. CDR1 MNHNS and CDR2 SASEGT come from the germline V gene. CDR3 sequence: CASSPQGTVYGYTF. CDR3 nucleotides: TGTGCCAGCAGTCCTCAGGGTACAGTCTATGGCTACACCTTC.

In this sample, this clonotype turned up many times. The V gene is TRBV4-3, the J gene TRBJ1-1; no reliable D call. Looked up from germline, CDR1 is LGHNA and CDR2 is YSLEER. The CDR3 extends over 12 amino acids. Deletions cut 4 bases from V and 7 bases from J, with 10 bases between. The CDR3 DNA reads TGCGCCAGCAGCCCAGCCTTGGGTGAAGCTTTCTTT. As protein: CASSPALGEAFF.

The table lists this clonotype with many counts. The CDR3 DNA sequence: TGCGCCAGCAACCCGGTCCCGGGACAGTCCTACAATGAGCAGTTCTTC. Its translation: CASNPVPGQSYNEQFF. The V gene is TRBV4-1, the J gene TRBJ2-1; the match to TRBD1 covers 7 bases. The CDR3 is made up of 16 amino acids. Losses at the gene ends were 7 bases for V and 1 base for J; bases not matched to a gene: 10. Germline loops: CDR1 MGHRA, CDR2 YSYEKL.

This rearrangement joins TRBV12-3 or TRBV12-4 to TRBJ2-1, with D perhaps matching TRBD2 (5 bases). The CDR3 has 15 residues. V was pared by 4 bases and J by 7 bases, with 17 bases between. CDR3 protein: CASSSRTRGSNEQFF. In DNA, the CDR3 is TGTGCCAGCAGTTCCCGAACTAGAGGATCGAATGAGCAGTTCTTC.

This clonotype was counted many times. V gene TRBV7-6 combines with J gene TRBJ2-3; D perhaps matches TRBD2 (6 bases). Per germline, CDR1 SGHVS and CDR2 FNYEAQ. The CDR3 length is 16 residues. The germline V and J ends were trimmed by 3 bases and 4 bases, with 17 bases remaining between them. The CDR3 sequence is CASSLDYPGFSDTQYF. The CDR3 region has the DNA TGTGCCAGCAGCTTGGACTACCCAGGGTTCTCAGATACGCAGTATTTT.

The sample holds many counts of this clonotype. The V and J genes are TRBV14 and TRBJ1-3; D is perhaps TRBD1 (5 bases). Trimming left V 1 base short and J 4 bases short, with 8 bases between. Germline CDR1 and CDR2: SGHDN and FVKESK. This CDR3 is 14 amino acids long. The CDR3 DNA follows: TGTGCCAGCAGCCAAGTCAGGGACGGAAACACCATATATTTT. It is translated as CASSQVRDGNTIYF.

This clonotype was found a few times. The rearrangement uses TRBV29-1 and TRBJ2-1; D call uncertain. Germline V lookup: CDR1 SQVTM, CDR2 ANQGSEA. The CDR3 loop spans 9 amino acids. Trimming cost V 5 bases and J 9 bases, with 5 bases left between them. Here the CDR3 DNA reads TGCAGCGTTTCCGGTGAGCAGTTCTTC. Translated, it gives CSVSGEQFF.

The table lists this clonotype with many counts. The gene calls are TRBV10-2 and TRBJ2-7; TRBD2 is a possible D gene (6 bases). V was shortened by 4 bases and J by 5 bases, with 12 bases between the two germline ends. Germline CDR1 and CDR2: WSHSY and SAAADI. The CDR3 length is 13 residues. This CDR3 reads CASSVGGINEQYF. In DNA, the CDR3 is TGCGCCAGCAGTGTCGGCGGGATTAACGAGCAGTACTTC.

Only a few counts were recorded for this clonotype. V gene TRBV6-2 or TRBV6-3 combines with J gene TRBJ1-2; 9 nucleotides match TRBD1. Trimming cost V 2 bases and J 6 bases; bases outside gene matches: 10. Germline lookup yields CDR1 MNHEY and CDR2 SVGEGT. The CDR3 spans 16 residues. CDR3 nucleotide sequence: TGTGCCAGCAGTTACCCGCGCCCGGGACAGGGTAATGGCTACACCTTC. Translating it yields CASSYPRPGQGNGYTF.

This clonotype was seen ten or more times. The rearrangement links TRBV5-6 to TRBJ1-1, with D perhaps TRBD1 (6 bases). This CDR3 contains 14 residues. CDR1 is SGHDT and CDR2 is YYEEEE in the germline V gene. V lost 2 bases, J lost 3 bases, and 11 bases lay in between. The CDR3 bases are TGTGCCAGCAGCTTAAAGACAGGTTACACTGAAGCTTTCTTT. Amino acids: CASSLKTGYTEAFF.

In its sample, this clonotype was seen many times. The chain has TRBV10-3 and TRBJ1-5; no reliable D call. The CDR3 runs to 14 residues. V gave up 0 bases and J gave up 7 bases, with 10 bases separating them. Germline values: CDR1 ENHRY, CDR2 SYGVKD. The CDR3 DNA sequence: TGTGCCATCAGTGAGTCCCTAAGCGGGCAGCCCCAGCATTTT. It codes for CAISESLSGQPQHF.

For this clonotype: Since a much larger clone is just one base distant, this may be a read error. This chain joins TRBV2 and TRBJ1-1; D gene ambiguous. The CDR3 has 12 amino acids. The germline gives CDR1 SNHLY, CDR2 FYNNEI. CDR3 coding DNA: TGTGCCAAAAGGGCTCTCAACACTGAAGCTTCCTTT. Translation: CAKRALNTEASF.

Many counts were recorded for this clonotype. V and J are TRBV11-2 and TRBJ1-2; TRBD1 aligns across 7 bases. The V gene end was trimmed by 5 bases and the J gene end by 5 bases; junction bases not matched to a gene: 5. Germline CDR1 SGHAT, CDR2 FQNNGV. This CDR3 has 13 residues. Written as DNA, the CDR3 is TGTGCCAGCAGCCCCGGGACAGATTATGGCTACACCTTC. Translation gives CASSPGTDYGYTF.

In its sample, this clonotype was seen a few times. The J gene is TRBJ2-7, the V gene TRBV11-1; tentative D call: TRBD2 (5 bases). This CDR3 spans 12 amino acids. The V gene's germline CDR1 is SGHAT and CDR2 FQDESV (reference sequence). Trimming removed 5 bases from V and 4 bases from J, with 9 bases in between. The CDR3 protein is CASSDWTYEQYF. The CDR3 DNA is TGTGCCAGCAGCGATTGGACTTACGAGCAGTACTTC.

At least ten counts were recorded for this clonotype. The genes are TRBV12-3 or TRBV12-4 and TRBJ1-1, with 9 bases fitting TRBD1. This CDR3 comprises 14 residues. Trimming took 5 bases from V and 7 from J; bases not matched to a gene: 8. Written as DNA, the CDR3 is TGTGCCAGCAGTCTAACCGGGACAGGGAGTGAAGCTTTCTTT. Protein sequence: CASSLTGTGSEAFF.

In its sample, this clonotype was seen a few times. The chain joins TRBV25-1 to TRBJ2-5; the match to TRBD2 covers 9 bases. V shed 1 base and J 5 bases; nucleotides not matched to a gene: 5. The CDR3 is 15 residues long. Germline CDR1 MGHDK, CDR2 SYGVNS. DNA for the CDR3: TGTGCCAGCAGTGAATGGGCGGGAGGGCCGGAGACCCAGTACTTC. Translating gives CASSEWAGGPETQYF.

This clonotype occurred a few times. The gene calls are TRBV29-1 and TRBJ2-7; 10 bases are shared with TRBD1. V shed 2 bases and J 0 bases; nucleotides not matched to a gene: 4. CDR1 is SQVTM and CDR2 is ANQGSEA in the germline V gene. This CDR3 comprises 15 residues. CDR3 sequence reads: CSVENDRGPSYEQYF. The CDR3 DNA sequence: TGCAGCGTTGAAAATGACAGGGGGCCCTCCTACGAGCAGTACTTC.

This clonotype has ten or more counts. The V and J genes are TRBV15 and TRBJ1-5; no clear D gene. The V end lost 1 base, the J end lost 1 base, and 8 bases lay between the germline ends. The CDR3 contains 15 residues. Germline CDR1 is LNHNV and CDR2 is YYDKDF (reference sequence). CDR3 bases: TGTGCCACCAGCAGAGGAGGGCCGAGCAATCAGCCCCAGCATTTT. It codes for CATSRGGPSNQPQHF.